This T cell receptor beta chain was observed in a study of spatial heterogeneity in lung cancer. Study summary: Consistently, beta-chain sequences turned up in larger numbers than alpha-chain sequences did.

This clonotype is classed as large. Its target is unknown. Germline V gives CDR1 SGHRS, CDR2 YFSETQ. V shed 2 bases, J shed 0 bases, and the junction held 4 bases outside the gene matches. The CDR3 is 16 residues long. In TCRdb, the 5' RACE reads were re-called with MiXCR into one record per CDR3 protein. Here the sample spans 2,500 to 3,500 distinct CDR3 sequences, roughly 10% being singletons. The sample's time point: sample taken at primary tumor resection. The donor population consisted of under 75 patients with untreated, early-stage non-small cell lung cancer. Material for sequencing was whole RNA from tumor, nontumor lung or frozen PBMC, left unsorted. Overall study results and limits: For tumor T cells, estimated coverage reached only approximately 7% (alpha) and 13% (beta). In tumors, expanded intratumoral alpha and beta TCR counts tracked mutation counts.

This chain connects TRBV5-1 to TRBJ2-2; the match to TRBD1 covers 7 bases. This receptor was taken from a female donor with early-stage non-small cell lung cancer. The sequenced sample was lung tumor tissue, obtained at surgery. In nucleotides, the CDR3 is TGCGCCAGCAGCTTACAGGGACAGACGAACACCGGGGAGCTGTTTTTT. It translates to CASSLQGQTNTGELFF.